Listed here are 20 T cell receptor beta chains from one sample, sequenced in a study of Ad26.COV2.S vaccination and SARS-CoV-2 variants. Indicated treatment: 15 to 20 received Ad26.COV2.S at low or high dose, single or two shots; about 5 received placebo; per-sample allocation not given. Material that was analyzed had been drawn on day 63 after the first vaccine or placebo injection. Sequencing was performed with immunoSEQ multiplex PCR; in TCRdb, only in-frame clones are kept and a portion is missing. The table lists about 350,000 clones, less than 90% of them singletons, with about 10% in the top ten. Sequenced material: peripheral blood, taken in a trial of Ad26.COV2.S vaccine versus placebo. These receptors were obtained from a person between 18 and 59 years old who received the Ad26.COV2.S COVID-19 vaccine or a placebo.

V gene TRBV7-2 combines with J gene TRBJ2-5; 8 positions agree with TRBD2. With 2 bases clipped from V and 4 bases from J, the junction kept 6 bases outside the gene matches. From germline, CDR1 is SGHTA and CDR2 FQGNSA. The CDR3 sequence is 15 residues long. CDR3 nucleotide sequence: TGTGCCAGCAGCTTACAGACTAGCGTGAGAGAGACCCAGTACTTC. It encodes CASSLQTSVRETQYF.

CDR3 nucleotides: TGTGCCAGAAGCTTGGGGGACAGGTCCCGATACGAGCAGTACTTC. It encodes CARSLGDRSRYEQYF. J is TRBJ2-7 and V is TRBV5-3, with TRBD1 identical over 8 bases. TRBV5-3 is given ORF status, its function remaining uncertain. J lost 4 bases, V lost 0 bases, and 6 bases had no gene match. The CDR3 is 15 amino acids.

This chain uses TRBV19 with TRBJ2-3; 8 bases are a match to TRBD2. The CDR3 is 16 amino acids. CDR1 LNHDA and CDR2 SQIVND come from the germline V gene (reference sequence). J lost 3 bases, V lost 2 bases, and 7 bases had no gene match. CDR3 residues: CASSIRGLVGTDTQYF. DNA of the CDR3: TGTGCCAGTAGTATAAGGGGACTAGTTGGTACAGATACGCAGTATTTT.

This clone was counted a single time. The rearrangement links TRBV7-9 to TRBJ2-4, with D possibly matching TRBD1 (6 bases). V lost 2 bases and J 11 bases, leaving 13 bases between the germline ends. Germline lookup yields CDR1 SEHNR and CDR2 FQNEAQ (reference sequence). There are 13 residues in the CDR3. The CDR3 protein is CASSLSGQLLQYF. In nucleotides, the CDR3 is TGTGCCAGCAGCTTATCTGGACAGCTACTTCAGTACTTC. The full variable domain, rest sourced from reference TRBV7-9 and TRBJ2-4, is DTGVSQNPRHKITKRGQNVTFRCDPISEHNRLYWYRQTLGQGPEFLTYFQNEAQLEKSRLLSDRFSAERPKGSFSTLEIQRTEQGDSAMYLCASSLSGQLLQYFGAGTRLSVL.

The chain links TRBV11-2 to TRBJ1-1; the D gene is possibly TRBD1 (5 bases). The CDR3 runs 14 residues. Trimming pared 3 bases from V and 1 base from J, leaving 9 bases between. CDR1 and CDR2 from the germline V gene are SGHAT and FQNNGV. This CDR3 reads CASSFSGENTEAFF. The CDR3 region has the DNA TGTGCCAGCAGCTTTTCGGGGGAGAACACTGAAGCTTTCTTT.

The chain carries TRBV6-5 and TRBJ1-6; D possibly corresponds to TRBD1 (5 bases). The V and J ends lost 6 bases and 3 bases respectively, with 9 bases between them. Germline-derived CDR1 and CDR2 are MNHEY and SVGAGI. This CDR3 contains 14 residues. The CDR3 is CASRGLHYNSPLHF. As DNA, the CDR3 is TGTGCCAGCAGGGGACTCCACTATAATTCACCCCTCCACTTT.

The rearrangement joins TRBV7-2 to TRBJ2-7, with D perhaps matching TRBD1 or TRBD2 (6 bases each). The CDR3 is 15 residues long. Germline CDR1 and CDR2: SGHTA and FQGNSA. Trimming removed 5 bases from V and 0 bases from J, with 14 bases in between. The CDR3 is CASSPGAAASYEQYF. The DNA of the CDR3 is TGTGCCAGCAGCCCGGGGGCAGCAGCCTCCTACGAGCAGTACTTC.

The chain combines TRBV29-1 with TRBJ2-6, with D unresolved. Germline CDR1 and CDR2: SQVTM and ANQGSEA. Trimming took 4 bases from V and 2 from J, leaving 6 bases between them. The CDR3 covers 13 residues. CDR3 DNA sequence: TGCAGCGTTGTGTCCGCTGGGGCCAACGTCCTGACTTTC. Encoded protein: CSVVSAGANVLTF.

V gene TRBV12-3 or TRBV12-4 combines with J gene TRBJ1-2; D gene uncertain. The CDR3 spans 12 residues. Trimming removed 8 bases from V and 3 bases from J, with 10 bases in between. CDR3 residues: CASEADHYGYTF. The CDR3 DNA reads as TGTGCCAGCGAGGCGGACCACTATGGCTACACCTTC.

The rearrangement joins TRBV28 to TRBJ2-7, with D perhaps matching TRBD1 (6 bases). The CDR3 loop spans 15 amino acids. The germline gives CDR1 MDHEN, CDR2 SYDVKM. V lost 7 bases, J lost 2 bases, and 18 bases lay in between. The CDR3 region is CASTPTPGVPYEQYF. The DNA for the CDR3 is TGTGCCAGCACCCCAACCCCAGGGGTCCCCTACGAGCAGTACTTC. The complete variable domain, with remaining parts taken from reference TRBV28 and TRBJ2-7, reads DVKVTQSSRYLVKRTGEKVFLECVQDMDHENMFWYRQDPGLGLRLIYFSYDVKMKEKGDIPEGYSVSREKKERFSLILESASTNQTSMYLCASTPTPGVPYEQYFGPGTRLTVT.

The rearrangement joins TRBV2 to TRBJ2-3, with no clear D. V was cut by 3 bases and J by 5 bases, with 15 bases left in between. The germline V gene encodes CDR1 SNHLY and CDR2 FYNNEI. CDR3 length: 15 amino acids. CDR3 bases: TGTGCCAGCAGTGACCCGCACCCAAATGGAGATACGCAGTATTTT. Its translation is CASSDPHPNGDTQYF.

This chain uses TRBV19 with TRBJ2-7; TRBD1 might be the D (7 bases). The CDR3 consists of 13 residues. Germline values: CDR1 LNHDA, CDR2 SQIVND (reference sequence). The V gene lost 6 bases and the J gene lost 7 bases, with 16 bases spanning the gap. The CDR3 sequence: CASSHTGAGEQYF. In nucleotides, the CDR3 is TGTGCCAGTAGCCATACAGGGGCGGGGGAGCAGTACTTC.

CDR3 nucleotide sequence: TGTGCCAGCCGCCTAGGGTTTTGGAATTCACCCCTCCACTTT. Amino acids: CASRLGFWNSPLHF. This sequence joins TRBV19 and TRBJ1-6; D ambiguous. V was pared by 9 bases and J by 7 bases, with 16 bases between. CDR3 length: 14 residues. From germline, CDR1 is LNHDA and CDR2 SQIVND (reference sequence).

The V and J genes are TRBV6-1 and TRBJ1-4; D is undetermined. CDR3 length equals 16 residues. V shed 0 bases and J shed 8 bases, with 16 bases lying between them. Germline V gene data show CDR1 as MNHNS and CDR2 as SASEGT. The CDR3 sequence is CASSEAQAGVREKLFF. The CDR3 bases are TGTGCCAGCAGTGAAGCCCAGGCTGGGGTGAGGGAAAAACTGTTTTTT.

The chain employs TRBV30 and TRBJ1-6, with 8 bases aligning to TRBD1. The length of the CDR3 is 17 residues. CDR1 and CDR2 from the germline V gene are GTSNPN and SVGIG (reference sequence). Trimming at V came to 4 bases and at J to 0 bases, leaving 8 bases not matched to a gene. The CDR3 sequence: CAWTQQGESSYNSPLHF. The CDR3 nucleotides are TGTGCCTGGACCCAACAGGGGGAAAGCTCCTATAATTCACCCCTCCACTTT.

CDR3 DNA sequence: TGTGCCAGCAGCCCAGGACTAGCGACAGATACGCAGTATTTT. Amino acid sequence: CASSPGLATDTQYF. V gene TRBV7-2 combines with J gene TRBJ2-3; 9 bases line up with TRBD2. This CDR3 contains 14 residues. Germline-derived CDR1 and CDR2 are SGHTA and FQGNSA. The V and J ends lost 5 bases and 3 bases, in that order; junction bases with no gene match: 3.

The genes are TRBV25-1 and TRBJ2-7; 7 positions agree with TRBD2. With V trimmed by 2 bases and J by 4 bases, 5 bases remained unmatched. CDR1 is MGHDK, CDR2 SYGVNS, per germline. This CDR3 has 14 amino acids. CDR3 sequence (DNA): TGTGCCAGCAGTGAAGGGCGGGAGACTTACGAGCAGTACTTC. This codes for CASSEGRETYEQYF.

The chain joins TRBV2 to TRBJ2-1; D is possibly TRBD2 (6 bases). V was pared by 3 bases and J by 7 bases, with 13 bases between. This CDR3 contains 14 residues. CDR1 SNHLY and CDR2 FYNNEI come from the germline V gene. The CDR3 region has the DNA TGTGCCAGCAGTGAGGAACTAGCCTCGAATGAGCAGTTCTTC. Amino acids: CASSEELASNEQFF.

The chain links TRBV28 to TRBJ2-7, with D hard to call. The CDR3 covers 14 residues. Trimming took off 5 bases at V and 5 bases at J, with 16 bases between the two ends. Germline V gene lookup returns CDR1 MDHEN and CDR2 SYDVKM. The CDR3 nucleotides read TGTGCCAGCAGTACTCCAGCGCAGGTTGACGAGCAGTACTTC. Translation gives CASSTPAQVDEQYF.

The chain couples TRBV19 to TRBJ1-5; 7 bases map to TRBD1. After removal of 5 bases from V and 4 bases from J, the junction contained 11 bases not matched to a gene. The CDR3 covers 16 residues. Germline loops: CDR1 LNHDA, CDR2 SQIVND (reference sequence). This CDR3 is CASSPRLDRTNQPQHF. The DNA of the CDR3 is TGTGCCAGTAGTCCCCGCCTGGACAGGACTAATCAGCCCCAGCATTTT.